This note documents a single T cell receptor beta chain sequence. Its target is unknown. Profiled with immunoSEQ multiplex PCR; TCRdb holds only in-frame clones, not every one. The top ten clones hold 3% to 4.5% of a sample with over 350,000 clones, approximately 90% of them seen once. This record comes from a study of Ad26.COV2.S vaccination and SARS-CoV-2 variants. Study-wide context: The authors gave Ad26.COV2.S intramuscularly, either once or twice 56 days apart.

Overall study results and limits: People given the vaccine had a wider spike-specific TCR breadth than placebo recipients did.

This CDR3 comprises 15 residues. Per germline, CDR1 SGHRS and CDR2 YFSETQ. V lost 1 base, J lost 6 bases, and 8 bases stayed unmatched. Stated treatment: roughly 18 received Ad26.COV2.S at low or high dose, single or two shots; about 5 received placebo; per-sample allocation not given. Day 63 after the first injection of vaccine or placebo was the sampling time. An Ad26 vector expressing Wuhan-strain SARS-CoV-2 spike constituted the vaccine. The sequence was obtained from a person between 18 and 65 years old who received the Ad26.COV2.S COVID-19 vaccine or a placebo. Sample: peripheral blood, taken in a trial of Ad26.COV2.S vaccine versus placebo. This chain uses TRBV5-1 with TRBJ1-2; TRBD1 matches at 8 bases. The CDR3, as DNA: TGCGCCAGCAGCTTGTCCTCGACAGGGGCGGATGGCTACACCTTC. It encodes CASSLSSTGADGYTF.